These 30 T cell receptor beta chains came from one sample sequenced in a study of OX40 agonist ivuxolimab in advanced cancers. Here immunoSEQ multiplex PCR was the method, and the copy in TCRdb shows in-frame clones only, minus some. In the table there are about 54,000 clones, almost 85% of which are singletons. This material consisted of CD4+ or CD8+ T cells sorted from blood, taken in a trial of the OX40 agonist ivuxolimab. The receptors were gathered from an adult with an advanced solid tumor such as melanoma, head and neck, liver or kidney cancer.

The chain links TRBV11-2 to TRBJ2-2, with D uncertain. There are 13 residues in the CDR3. The germline V gene has CDR1 SGHAT and CDR2 FQNNGV. Trimming cost V 5 bases and J 8 bases, with 12 bases left between them. For the CDR3, the DNA is TGTGCCAGCAGCGGCTGGGGTGCAGGGGAGCTGTTTTTT. Residues: CASSGWGAGELFF.

In its sample, this clone was seen a few times. The J gene is TRBJ2-2, the V gene TRBV10-3; the match to TRBD2 covers 7 bases. Unmatched junction bases numbered 8, after V lost 4 bases and J lost 0 bases. The germline V gene encodes CDR1 ENHRY and CDR2 SYGVKD. The CDR3 has 17 residues. The DNA for the CDR3 is TGTGCCATCAGTGTAAGGCGGGAGCCGACGAACACCGGGGAGCTGTTTTTT. Translated: CAISVRREPTNTGELFF.

V is TRBV19 and J is TRBJ2-1, with D perhaps TRBD1 or TRBD2 (5 bases each). CDR1 and CDR2 from the germline V gene are LNHDA and SQIVND (reference sequence). CDR3 length: 15 residues. V was trimmed by 3 bases and J by 4 bases, leaving 13 bases between them. CDR3 region: CASSILSGTYNEQFF. The CDR3 nucleotides are TGTGCCAGTAGTATTCTATCGGGGACGTACAATGAGCAGTTCTTC.

This clone occurred a few times. The chain joins TRBV19 to TRBJ2-1; unclear D gene. V was pared by 7 bases and J by 1 base, with 14 bases between. The CDR3 spans 15 residues. The germline gives CDR1 LNHDA, CDR2 SQIVND (reference sequence). DNA for the CDR3: TGTGCCAGTAAGAAGGGTTTTTTATCCTACAATGAGCAGTTCTTC. Its protein is CASKKGFLSYNEQFF.

Only a few counts were recorded for this clone. The gene calls are TRBV28 and TRBJ2-3; 14 bases line up with TRBD2. Germline loops: CDR1 MDHEN, CDR2 SYDVKM. CDR3 length: 17 residues. V lost 7 bases, J lost 5 bases, and 11 bases stayed unmatched. DNA of the CDR3: TGTGCCAGCACTCCGGACCGACTAGCGGGAGGGAGAGATACGCAGTATTTT. Its translation is CASTPDRLAGGRDTQYF.

The V call is TRBV5-1, the J call TRBJ2-3, with D unresolved. The ends were cut back, 0 bases at V and 5 bases at J, with 4 bases in the middle. The CDR3 sequence is 12 residues long. CDR1 SGHRS and CDR2 YFSETQ come from the germline V gene. The CDR3 DNA is TGCGCCAGCAGCTTGGTAGAAGATACGCAGTATTTT. It specifies CASSLVEDTQYF.

The CDR3 region is CSVKQAGNTGELFF. CDR3 coding DNA: TGCAGCGTTAAGCAGGCGGGGAACACCGGGGAGCTGTTTTTT. The J gene is TRBJ2-2, the V gene TRBV29-1; a possible D gene is TRBD2 (5 bases). V dropped 5 bases and J dropped 1 base, with 11 bases sitting between them. This CDR3 is 14 amino acids long. The germline V gene encodes CDR1 SQVTM and CDR2 ANQGSEA.

The chain recombines TRBV6-5 with TRBJ1-2; a weak D match, TRBD1 (5 bases). The CDR3 runs 15 residues. Germline V gene data show CDR1 as MNHEY and CDR2 as SVGAGI. The V and J ends lost 7 bases and 8 bases respectively, with 23 bases between them. The CDR3 region is CASKKTGPRNRGYTF. CDR3 coding DNA: TGTGCCAGCAAGAAAACAGGCCCCCGAAATCGCGGCTACACCTTC.

This clone was observed a few times. The chain links TRBV7-2 to TRBJ2-1; TRBD2 matches 7 bases. The V gene's germline CDR1 is SGHTA and CDR2 FQGNSA. The trim removed 9 bases at V and 5 bases at J, leaving 4 bases unmatched. This CDR3 has 12 amino acids. For the CDR3, the DNA is TGTGCCAGACTAGCGTTAAACAATGAGCAGTTCTTC. Its translation is CARLALNNEQFF. The full variable domain, in which reference TRBV7-2 and TRBJ2-1 provide the parts outside the CDR3, is GAGVSQSPSNKVTEKGKDVELRCDPISGHTALYWYRQSLGQGLEFLIYFQGNSAPDKSGLPSDRFSAERTGGSVSTLTIQRTQQEDSAVYLCARLALNNEQFFGPGTRLTVL.

The chain employs TRBV6-1 and TRBJ1-2; 8 positions agree with TRBD1. Germline loops: CDR1 MNHNS, CDR2 SASEGT. The CDR3 is 13 residues long. The junction had 8 bases not matched to a gene; V was cut back by 6 bases and J by 8 bases. CDR3: CASRSDRDGGYTF. The CDR3 DNA follows: TGTGCCAGCAGATCGGACAGGGATGGGGGCTACACCTTC.

This chain links TRBV12-5 with TRBJ2-7; tentatively, D is TRBD1 (5 bases). Between the trimmed V and J ends, which lost 6 bases and 12 bases, there was a span of 15 bases. The CDR3 totals 11 residues. The germline gives CDR1 LGHNT, CDR2 FRNRAP. CDR3 DNA sequence: TGTGCTAGTGGACTACTCAGGGTGCTGTACTTC. Translation: CASGLLRVLYF.

The V gene is TRBV14, the J gene TRBJ2-7; TRBD2 aligns across 9 bases. The CDR3 spans 14 residues. In germline, CDR1 is SGHDN, CDR2 FVKESK. J was trimmed by 12 bases and V by 1 base; bases with no gene match: 10. The CDR3 nucleotides read TGTGCCAGCAGCCAAGGCGGTAGCGGGAGAACGCTGTACTTC. It codes for CASSQGGSGRTLYF.

The chain joins TRBV6-5 to TRBJ2-1; TRBD1 is a possible D gene (6 bases). Germline V gene data show CDR1 as MNHEY and CDR2 as SVGAGI. The V and J ends lost 5 bases and 5 bases respectively, with 10 bases between them. The CDR3 has 13 amino acids. The CDR3: CASSDTGNNEQFF. CDR3 nucleotides: TGTGCCAGCAGTGATACAGGGAACAATGAGCAGTTCTTC.

The CDR3 sequence: CASSLGGDDSGNTIYF. The CDR3 DNA reads as TGTGCCAGCTCACTTGGAGGGGATGACTCTGGAAACACCATATATTTT. The V gene is TRBV18, the J gene TRBJ1-3, with a weak D call TRBD1 (5 bases). Germline V gives CDR1 KGHSH, CDR2 LQKENI. The CDR3 runs 16 residues. The V gene lost 4 bases and the J gene lost 0 bases, with 13 bases spanning the gap.

The rearrangement uses TRBV9 and TRBJ2-7, with D hard to call. Between the trimmed V and J ends, which lost 0 bases and 2 bases, there was a span of 12 bases. Per the germline V gene, CDR1 is SGDLS and CDR2 is YYNGEE. The CDR3 contains 15 residues. The CDR3 DNA sequence: TGTGCCAGCAGCGTAGGGGATGGAACCACCTACGAGCAGTACTTC. It codes for CASSVGDGTTYEQYF.

The chain combines TRBV10-3 with TRBJ2-3, with D possibly matching TRBD1 (6 bases). This CDR3 is 14 amino acids long. The germline CDR1 and CDR2 sequences are ENHRY and SYGVKD. V gave up 3 bases and J gave up 2 bases, with 9 bases separating them. The CDR3 DNA sequence: TGTGCCATCAGTGAACCAGGGGACACAGATACGCAGTATTTT. This gives the protein CAISEPGDTDTQYF.

The rearrangement joins TRBV28 to TRBJ2-7; a weak D match, TRBD2 (5 bases). Germline V lookup: CDR1 MDHEN, CDR2 SYDVKM. Trimming took 2 bases from V and 0 from J, leaving 8 bases between them. The CDR3 contains 14 residues. CDR3 residues: CASSLADSSYEQYF. The CDR3 nucleotides are TGTGCCAGCAGTTTAGCGGACTCCTCCTACGAGCAGTACTTC. The full variable domain, its missing parts supplied by reference TRBV28 and TRBJ2-7, is DVKVTQSSRYLVKRTGEKVFLECVQDMDHENMFWYRQDPGLGLRLIYFSYDVKMKEKGDIPEGYSVSREKKERFSLILESASTNQTSMYLCASSLADSSYEQYFGPGTRLTVT.

The table lists this clone with a few counts. The rearrangement uses TRBV27 and TRBJ2-7; D unclear. CDR1 is MNHEY, CDR2 SMNVEV, per germline (reference sequence). V was shortened by 8 bases and J by 4 bases, with 12 bases between the two germline ends. The CDR3 length is 12 residues. CDR3 region: CASGLLGYEQYF. For the CDR3, the DNA is TGTGCCAGCGGATTATTGGGTTACGAGCAGTACTTC.

The chain combines TRBV5-1 with TRBJ2-7; D is unresolved. This CDR3 spans 14 amino acids. Per the germline V gene, CDR1 is SGHRS and CDR2 is YFSETQ. Trimming removed 0 bases at V and 0 bases at J, with 7 bases between. The CDR3 reads CASSLGQSSYEQYF. The CDR3 DNA follows: TGCGCCAGCAGCTTGGGGCAGAGCTCCTACGAGCAGTACTTC.

The chain combines TRBV6-5 with TRBJ1-2; unclear D gene. Trimming removed 8 bases from V and 2 bases from J, with 6 bases in between. This CDR3 region has 11 residues. Germline CDR1 and CDR2: MNHEY and SVGAGI. CDR3: CASGDNYGYTF. The CDR3 coding sequence is TGTGCCAGCGGCGACAACTATGGCTACACCTTC.

This clone turned up a few times. The CDR3 DNA sequence: TGTGCCAGCACCCACAGGGGGCTGAAGTATGGCTACACCTTC. This sequence encodes CASTHRGLKYGYTF. The J gene is TRBJ1-2, the V gene TRBV7-9, with 9 bases matching TRBD1. Germline lookup yields CDR1 SEHNR and CDR2 FQNEAQ (reference sequence). After removal of 7 bases from V and 5 bases from J, the junction contained 8 bases not matched to a gene. This CDR3 is built from 14 residues.

The rearrangement joins TRBV9 to TRBJ1-6; no definite D call. The CDR3 has 13 amino acids. V lost 0 bases and J lost 8, with 6 bases in between. CDR1 and CDR2 (germline): SGDLS, YYNGEE. CDR3: CASSVVEDSPLHF. In DNA form, the CDR3 reads TGTGCCAGCAGCGTAGTCGAGGATTCACCCCTCCACTTT.

This chain joins TRBV7-2 and TRBJ1-2; 8 nucleotides line up with TRBD1. Germline trimming cut 5 bases from V and 3 bases from J; bases unmatched to any gene: 5. Germline V gene lookup returns CDR1 SGHTA and CDR2 FQGNSA. This CDR3 comprises 14 residues. The CDR3 DNA reads as TGTGCCAGCAGCGGATCGGGACAGGACTATGGCTACACCTTC. Amino acids: CASSGSGQDYGYTF.

The V call is TRBV18, the J call TRBJ2-5; 9 bases are a match to TRBD1. Germline assignment: CDR1 KGHSH and CDR2 LQKENI. CDR3 length: 15 amino acids. V lost 6 bases and J lost 4; bases outside the gene matches: 9. CDR3 DNA sequence: TGTGCCAGCTCTCCCTCCGGACAGGGGCGAGAGACCCAGTACTTC. Encoded protein: CASSPSGQGRETQYF.

The chain recombines TRBV5-4 with TRBJ2-5; 10 bases are shared with TRBD1. The CDR3 loop spans 16 amino acids. The ends lost 5 bases at V and 5 bases at J; junction bases unmatched: 12. CDR1 and CDR2 from the germline V gene are SGHNT and YYREEE (reference sequence). The CDR3 spells CASSLPRQGAGETQYF. In DNA, the CDR3 is TGTGCCAGCAGTCTCCCCCGACAGGGGGCGGGGGAGACCCAGTACTTC.

Details on this clone: In this CDR3 the conserved last residue, phenylalanine or tryptophan, is missing, so a read error is likely. The DNA is left out, because the CDR3 cannot be placed on it with certainty; the CDR3 is given as TCRdb lists it. The chain links TRBV29-1 to TRBJ1-1; the listed D gene, TRBD1, was not tested against the DNA. The CDR3 comprises 9 residues, both ends counted. CDR1 SQVTM and CDR2 ANQGSEA come from the germline V gene. The CDR3 reads CSVERWGAL.

The chain is built from TRBV6-5 and TRBJ2-2, with 10 bases aligning to TRBD1. V lost 8 bases, J lost 5 bases, and 5 bases stayed unmatched. The CDR3 sequence is 14 residues long. Germline lookup yields CDR1 MNHEY and CDR2 SVGAGI. CDR3 protein: CASGGTGVTGELFF. The CDR3, as DNA: TGTGCCAGCGGTGGGACAGGGGTAACCGGGGAGCTGTTTTTT.

The rearrangement joins TRBV4-1 to TRBJ2-7; TRBD1 matches 10 bases. Germline V gene data show CDR1 as MGHRA and CDR2 as YSYEKL. CDR3 length: 17 residues. V was pared by 0 bases and J by 2 bases, with 7 bases of the junction left unmatched. The CDR3 loop is CASSQDTGQGRPYEQYF. In DNA form, the CDR3 reads TGCGCCAGCAGCCAAGATACGGGACAGGGGCGCCCCTACGAGCAGTACTTC.

V is TRBV13 and J is TRBJ2-1; 7 bases agree with TRBD1. CDR3 length: 15 residues. CDR1 is PRHDT and CDR2 is FYEKMQ in the germline V gene (reference sequence). V gave up 2 bases and J gave up 6 bases; unmatched junction bases: 7. CDR3 nucleotide sequence: TGTGCCAGCAGCTTAAGCCCCCGACAGGGCAATGAGCAGTTCTTC. This gives the protein CASSLSPRQGNEQFF. Variable domain in full (rest from reference TRBV13 and TRBJ2-1): AAGVIQSPRHLIKEKRETATLKCYPIPRHDTVYWYQQGPGQDPQFLISFYEKMQSDKGSIPDRFSAQQFSDYHSELNMSSLELGDSALYFCASSLSPRQGNEQFFGPGTRLTVL.

The rearrangement uses TRBV28 and TRBJ1-1, with unresolved D. This CDR3 contains 16 residues. V shed 5 bases and J shed 2 bases, with 18 bases lying between them. Germline-derived CDR1 and CDR2 are MDHEN and SYDVKM. The CDR3 coding sequence is TGTGCCAGCAGTCCCGGCAGGCGTGCATTTAACACTGAAGCTTTCTTT. It encodes CASSPGRRAFNTEAFF.